The T cell receptor beta chain described here comes from a study of blood T cell repertoires in COVID-19. Background on the study: The United States, Italy and Spain supplied acute and convalescent COVID-19 samples. T cells, B-cell-depleted T cells, or PBMCs supplied cDNA or gDNA.

CDR1 and CDR2 from the germline V gene are ENHRY and SYGVKD. Trimming removed 3 bases from V and 6 bases from J, with 18 bases in between. CDR3 length equals 16 residues. Under the authors' procedure: Amplification of reference gene primers provided the estimated nucleated cell counts. Clones were read by immunoSEQ multiplex PCR, and TCRdb kept only the in-frame ones, dropping some. V and J calls and clone size follow that table, whereas D and trimming were derived from the DNA. This sample has hundreds of thousands of clones; around nine tenths occur once, and the top ten carry less than 15%. The sample holds one count of this clone.

This TCR was sampled from a woman under 30 who had recovered from COVID-19. The chain carries TRBV10-3 and TRBJ2-1; the D gene is possibly TRBD2 (6 bases). Material: peripheral blood. The CDR3 DNA reads as TGTGCCATCAGTGATAGCGGAAGAAGGGTTCTCAATGAGCAGTTCTTC. It translates to CAISDSGRRVLNEQFF.